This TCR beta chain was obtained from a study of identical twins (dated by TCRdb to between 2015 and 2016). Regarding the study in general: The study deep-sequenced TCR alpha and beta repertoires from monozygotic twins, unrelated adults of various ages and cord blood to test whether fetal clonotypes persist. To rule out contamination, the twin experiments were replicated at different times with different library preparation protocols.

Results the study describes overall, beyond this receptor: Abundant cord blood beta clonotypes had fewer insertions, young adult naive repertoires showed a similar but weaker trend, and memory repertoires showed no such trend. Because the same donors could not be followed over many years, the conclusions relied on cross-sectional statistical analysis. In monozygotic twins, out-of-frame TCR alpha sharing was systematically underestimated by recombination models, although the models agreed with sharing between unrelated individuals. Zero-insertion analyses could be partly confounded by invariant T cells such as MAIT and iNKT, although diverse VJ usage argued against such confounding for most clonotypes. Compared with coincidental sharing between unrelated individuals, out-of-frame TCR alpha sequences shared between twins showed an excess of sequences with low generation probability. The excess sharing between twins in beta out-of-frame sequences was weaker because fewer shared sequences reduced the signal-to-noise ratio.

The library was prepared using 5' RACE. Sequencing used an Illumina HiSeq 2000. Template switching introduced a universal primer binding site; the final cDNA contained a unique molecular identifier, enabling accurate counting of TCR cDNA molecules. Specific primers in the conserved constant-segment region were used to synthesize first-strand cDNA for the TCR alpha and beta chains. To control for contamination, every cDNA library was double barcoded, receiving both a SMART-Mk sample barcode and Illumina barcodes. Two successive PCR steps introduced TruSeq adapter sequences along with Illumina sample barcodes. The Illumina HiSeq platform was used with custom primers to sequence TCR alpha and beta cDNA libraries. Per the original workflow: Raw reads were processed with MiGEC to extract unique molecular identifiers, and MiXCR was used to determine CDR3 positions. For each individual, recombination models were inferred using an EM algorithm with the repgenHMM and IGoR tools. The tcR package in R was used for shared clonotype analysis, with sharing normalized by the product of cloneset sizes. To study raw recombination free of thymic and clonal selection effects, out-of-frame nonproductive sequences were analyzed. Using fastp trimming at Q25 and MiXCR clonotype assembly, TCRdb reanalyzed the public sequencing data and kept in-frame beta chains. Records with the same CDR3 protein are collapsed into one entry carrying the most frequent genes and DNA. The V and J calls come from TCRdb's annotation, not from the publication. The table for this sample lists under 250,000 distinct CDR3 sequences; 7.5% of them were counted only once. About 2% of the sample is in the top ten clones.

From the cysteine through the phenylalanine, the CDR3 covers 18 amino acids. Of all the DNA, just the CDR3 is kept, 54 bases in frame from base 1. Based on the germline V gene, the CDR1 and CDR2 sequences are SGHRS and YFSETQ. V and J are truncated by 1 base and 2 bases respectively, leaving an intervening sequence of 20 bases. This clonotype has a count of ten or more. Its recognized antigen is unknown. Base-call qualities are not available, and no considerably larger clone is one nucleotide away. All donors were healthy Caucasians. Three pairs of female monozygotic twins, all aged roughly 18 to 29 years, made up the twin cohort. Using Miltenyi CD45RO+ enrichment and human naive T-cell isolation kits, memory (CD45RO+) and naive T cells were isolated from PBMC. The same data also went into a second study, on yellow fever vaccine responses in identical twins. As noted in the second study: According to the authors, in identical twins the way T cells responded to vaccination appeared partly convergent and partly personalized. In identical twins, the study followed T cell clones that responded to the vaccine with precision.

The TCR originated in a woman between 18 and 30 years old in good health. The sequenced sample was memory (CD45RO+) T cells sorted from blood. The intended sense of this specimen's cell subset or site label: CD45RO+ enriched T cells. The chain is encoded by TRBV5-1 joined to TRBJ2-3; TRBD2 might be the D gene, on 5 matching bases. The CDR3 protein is CASSLPAGGSGYTDTQYF. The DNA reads TGCGCCAGCAGCTTGCCGGCTGGTGGCAGCGGTTACACAGATACGCAGTATTTT. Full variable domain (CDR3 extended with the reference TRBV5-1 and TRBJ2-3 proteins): KAGVTQTPRYLIKTRGQQVTLSCSPISGHRSVSWYQQTPGQGLQFLFEYFSETQRNKGNFPGRFSGRQFSNSRSEMNVSTLELGDSALYLCASSLPAGGSGYTDTQYFGPGTRLTVL.